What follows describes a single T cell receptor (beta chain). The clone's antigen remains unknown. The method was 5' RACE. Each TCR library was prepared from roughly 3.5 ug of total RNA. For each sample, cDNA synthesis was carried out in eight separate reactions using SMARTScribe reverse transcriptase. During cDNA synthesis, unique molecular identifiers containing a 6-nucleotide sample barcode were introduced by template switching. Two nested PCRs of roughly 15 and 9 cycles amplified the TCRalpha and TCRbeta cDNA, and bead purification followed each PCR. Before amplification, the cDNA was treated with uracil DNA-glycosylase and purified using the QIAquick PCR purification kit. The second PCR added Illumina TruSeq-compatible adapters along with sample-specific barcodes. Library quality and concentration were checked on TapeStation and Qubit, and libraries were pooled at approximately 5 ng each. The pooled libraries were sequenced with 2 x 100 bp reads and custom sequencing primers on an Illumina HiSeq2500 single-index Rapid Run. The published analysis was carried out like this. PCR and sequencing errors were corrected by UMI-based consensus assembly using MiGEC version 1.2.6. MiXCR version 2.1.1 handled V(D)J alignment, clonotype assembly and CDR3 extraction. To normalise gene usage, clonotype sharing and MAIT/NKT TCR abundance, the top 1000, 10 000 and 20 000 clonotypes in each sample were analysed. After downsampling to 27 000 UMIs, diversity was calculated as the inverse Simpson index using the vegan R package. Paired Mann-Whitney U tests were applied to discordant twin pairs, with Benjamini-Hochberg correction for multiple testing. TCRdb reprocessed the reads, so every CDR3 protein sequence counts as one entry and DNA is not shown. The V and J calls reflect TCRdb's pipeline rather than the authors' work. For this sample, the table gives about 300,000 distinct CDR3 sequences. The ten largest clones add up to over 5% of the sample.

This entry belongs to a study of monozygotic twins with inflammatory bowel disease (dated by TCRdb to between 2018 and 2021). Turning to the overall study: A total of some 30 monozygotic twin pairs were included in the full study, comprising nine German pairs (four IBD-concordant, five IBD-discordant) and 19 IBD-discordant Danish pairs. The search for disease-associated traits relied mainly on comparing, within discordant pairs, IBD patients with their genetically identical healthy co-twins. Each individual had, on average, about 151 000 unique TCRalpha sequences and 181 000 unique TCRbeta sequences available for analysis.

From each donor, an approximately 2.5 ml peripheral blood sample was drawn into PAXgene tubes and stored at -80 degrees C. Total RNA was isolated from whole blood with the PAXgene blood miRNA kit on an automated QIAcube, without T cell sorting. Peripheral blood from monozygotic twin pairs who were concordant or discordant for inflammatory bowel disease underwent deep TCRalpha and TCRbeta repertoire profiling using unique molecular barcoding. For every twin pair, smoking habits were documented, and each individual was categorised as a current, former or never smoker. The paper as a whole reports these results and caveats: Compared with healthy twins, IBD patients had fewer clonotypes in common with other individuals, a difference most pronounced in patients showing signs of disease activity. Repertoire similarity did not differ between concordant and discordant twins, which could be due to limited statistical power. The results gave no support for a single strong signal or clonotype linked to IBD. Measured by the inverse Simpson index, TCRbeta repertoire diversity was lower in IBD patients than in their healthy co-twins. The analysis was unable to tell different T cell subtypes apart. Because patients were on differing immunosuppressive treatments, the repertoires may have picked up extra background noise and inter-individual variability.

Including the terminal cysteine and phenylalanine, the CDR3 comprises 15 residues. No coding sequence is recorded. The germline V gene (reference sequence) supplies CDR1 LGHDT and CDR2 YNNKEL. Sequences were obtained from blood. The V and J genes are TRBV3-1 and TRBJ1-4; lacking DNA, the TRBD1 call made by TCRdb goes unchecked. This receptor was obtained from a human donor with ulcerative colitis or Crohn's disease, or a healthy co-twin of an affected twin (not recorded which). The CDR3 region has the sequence CASSLTGTGDEKLFF. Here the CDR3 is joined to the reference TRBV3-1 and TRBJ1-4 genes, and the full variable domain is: DTAVSQTPKYLVTQMGNDKSIKCEQNLGHDTMYWYKQDSKKFLKIMFSYNNKELIINETVPNRFSPKSPDKAHLNLHINSLELGDSAVYFCASSLTGTGDEKLFFGSGTQLSVL.